What follows are 30 T cell receptor beta chains derived from one specimen sequenced in a study of cytomegalovirus exposure and HLA in healthy donors. 13 Jbeta primers and 60 Vbeta primers were used for the PCR. Only in-frame clones appear in the TCRdb table, and some are missing; sequencing was by immunoSEQ multiplex PCR. The sample lists about 100,000 clones; about 86% were seen once. The sequencing input was PBMCs. These TCRs come from a woman in her 70s in good health and CMV-seropositive.

The chain joins TRBV5-6 to TRBJ2-1; D not resolved. Trimming pared 5 bases from V and 3 bases from J, leaving 18 bases between. From germline, CDR1 is SGHDT and CDR2 YYEEEE. The CDR3 is made up of 16 amino acids. The DNA for the CDR3 is TGTGCCAGCAGTCCCTCCGGAGCGTACCACTACAATGAGCAGTTCTTC. The encoded protein is CASSPSGAYHYNEQFF.

The chain uses TRBV6-1 and TRBJ2-1; the D gene is possibly TRBD1 (5 bases). V lost 10 bases to trimming and J lost 1 base, with 14 bases between them. The CDR3 extends over 14 amino acids. CDR1 and CDR2 from the germline V gene are MNHNS and SASEGT. The CDR3 DNA reads as TGTGCCACTTATGACAGTTCATCCTACAATGAGCAGTTCTTC. Its protein is CATYDSSSYNEQFF.

This rearrangement joins TRBV4-2 to TRBJ2-1; D is undetermined. Per germline, CDR1 LGHNA and CDR2 YNFKEQ. The V end was cut by 2 bases, the J end by 0 bases, with 8 bases between. This CDR3 comprises 15 residues. In DNA form, the CDR3 reads TGTGCCAGCAGCCAACCTGGCAACTCCTACAATGAGCAGTTCTTC. Its protein is CASSQPGNSYNEQFF.

The J gene is TRBJ1-6, the V gene TRBV19; a possible D gene is TRBD1 (6 bases). The germline gives CDR1 LNHDA, CDR2 SQIVND (reference sequence). V gave up 7 bases and J gave up 9 bases, with 13 bases separating them. This CDR3 has 13 amino acids. The CDR3 region has the DNA TGTGCCAGTACAAACAGGGCGGGTTCACCCCTCCACTTT. This translates into CASTNRAGSPLHF.

The chain uses TRBV5-1 and TRBJ2-3; D not resolved. This CDR3 spans 15 amino acids. The germline CDR1 and CDR2 sequences are SGHRS and YFSETQ. V lost 0 bases and J 6 bases, leaving 14 bases between the germline ends. The DNA for the CDR3 is TGCGCCAGCAGCTTGGAACCAACCCAGGTGGATACGCAGTATTTT. Amino acid sequence: CASSLEPTQVDTQYF. Full variable domain (rest looked up from reference TRBV5-1 and TRBJ2-3): KAGVTQTPRYLIKTRGQQVTLSCSPISGHRSVSWYQQTPGQGLQFLFEYFSETQRNKGNFPGRFSGRQFSNSRSEMNVSTLELGDSALYLCASSLEPTQVDTQYFGPGTRLTVL.

The chain carries TRBV6-5 and TRBJ2-2; 7 positions match TRBD2. From germline, CDR1 is MNHEY and CDR2 SVGAGI. This CDR3 contains 16 residues. The junction had 6 bases not matched to a gene; V was cut back by 2 bases and J by 3 bases. DNA of the CDR3: TGTGCCAGCAGTTACGGCGGGAGTAAAGACACCGGGGAGCTGTTTTTT. Translation gives CASSYGGSKDTGELFF.

Here the CDR3 DNA reads TGTGCCAGCAGCACAGGGGGCGGCTACAATGAGCAGTTCTTC. This encodes CASSTGGGYNEQFF. The chain links TRBV27 to TRBJ2-1; 9 positions match TRBD1. Germline trimming cut 6 bases from V and 3 bases from J; bases unmatched to any gene: 3. Germline values: CDR1 MNHEY, CDR2 SMNVEV (reference sequence). The CDR3 is 14 amino acids.

Only one count was recorded for this clone. V usage is TRBV7-3 and J usage is TRBJ2-1; 16 nucleotides agree with TRBD2. In germline, CDR1 is SGHTA, CDR2 FQGTGA. J gave up 7 bases and V 5 bases, and 14 bases lay outside the gene matches. The CDR3 runs 19 residues. Here the CDR3 reads CASSMLPGTSGRAVNEQFF. The CDR3 DNA reads TGTGCCAGCAGCATGCTACCTGGGACTAGCGGGAGGGCCGTAAATGAGCAGTTCTTC.

CDR3 protein: CASSLFKTGGSYNNEQFF. DNA for the CDR3: TGTGCCAGCAGCTTATTCAAGACAGGGGGCTCCTATAACAATGAGCAGTTCTTC. The genes are TRBV7-2 and TRBJ2-1; TRBD1 agrees at 10 bases. V shed 2 bases and J 5 bases; nucleotides not matched to a gene: 12. The germline V gene encodes CDR1 SGHTA and CDR2 FQGNSA. The CDR3 loop spans 18 amino acids. Supplemented by reference TRBV7-2 and TRBJ2-1, the full variable domain reads GAGVSQSPSNKVTEKGKDVELRCDPISGHTALYWYRQSLGQGLEFLIYFQGNSAPDKSGLPSDRFSAERTGGSVSTLTIQRTQQEDSAVYLCASSLFKTGGSYNNEQFFGPGTRLTVL.

The CDR3 coding sequence is TGTGCCAGCTCAACCGACAGGGCAGCTAGCACAGATACGCAGTATTTT. It yields the protein CASSTDRAASTDTQYF. V gene TRBV18 combines with J gene TRBJ2-3, with 7 nucleotides matching TRBD1. CDR1 and CDR2 from the germline V gene are KGHSH and LQKENI. CDR3 length equals 16 residues. J gave up 0 bases and V 5 bases, and 8 bases lay outside the gene matches.

V usage is TRBV5-6 and J usage is TRBJ2-5, with D unresolved. The V gene lost 4 bases and the J gene lost 5 bases, with 21 bases spanning the gap. Germline values: CDR1 SGHDT, CDR2 YYEEEE. CDR3 length: 16 amino acids. The CDR3 loop is CASSGRLSPERETQYF. CDR3 in DNA: TGTGCCAGCAGCGGCAGACTCAGTCCCGAAAGGGAGACCCAGTACTTC.

This chain links TRBV19 with TRBJ2-5; 7 nucleotides line up with TRBD1. Gene TRBJ2-7 matches the end of the DNA better, so the J call may be wrong. CDR1 LNHDA and CDR2 SQIVND come from the germline V gene (reference sequence). The CDR3 has 13 residues. As DNA, the CDR3 is TGTGCCAGTAGTCGCGACAGGGTCTACGAGCAGTACTTC. Encoded protein: CASSRDRVYEQYF.

The chain employs TRBV4-2 and TRBJ2-1, with TRBD2 identical over 14 bases. J gave up 11 bases and V 0 bases, and 6 bases lay outside the gene matches. The CDR3 extends over 16 amino acids. The germline V gene has CDR1 LGHNA and CDR2 YNFKEQ. CDR3: CASSQDGTSGGAQQFF. Written as DNA, the CDR3 is TGTGCCAGCAGCCAAGACGGGACTAGCGGGGGCGCCCAGCAGTTCTTC.

The rearrangement uses TRBV2 and TRBJ2-3, with TRBD1 matching over 8 bases. Germline lookup yields CDR1 SNHLY and CDR2 FYNNEI. The CDR3 consists of 16 residues. V was pared by 6 bases and J by 6 bases, with 14 bases of the junction left unmatched. For the CDR3, the DNA is TGTGCCAGCAGAAGACGTGACAGGGGAATAGGGGATACGCAGTATTTT. This gives the protein CASRRRDRGIGDTQYF. Complete variable domain (other parts from reference TRBV2 and TRBJ2-3): EPEVTQTPSHQVTQMGQEVILRCVPISNHLYFYWYRQILGQKVEFLVSFYNNEISEKSEIFDDQFSVERPDGSNFTLKIRSTKLEDSAMYFCASRRRDRGIGDTQYFGPGTRLTVL.

The chain uses TRBV7-8 and TRBJ2-1, with D perhaps matching TRBD1 (6 bases). The CDR3 has 13 residues. V was clipped by 10 bases and J by 5 bases, with 15 bases between them. Germline CDR1 is SGHVS and CDR2 is FQNEAQ. CDR3 region: CATSHAGDNEQFF. CDR3 bases: TGTGCCACGTCCCACGCAGGGGACAATGAGCAGTTCTTC.

The genes are TRBV7-2 and TRBJ2-1; TRBD2 matches at 10 bases. Per germline, CDR1 SGHTA and CDR2 FQGNSA. The V segment lost 6 bases and the J segment 6 bases; nucleotides outside the gene matches: 5. This CDR3 contains 14 residues. CDR3: CASRKREGRNEQFF. The CDR3, as DNA: TGTGCCAGCAGAAAGCGGGAGGGTCGCAATGAGCAGTTCTTC.

This clone has a handful of counts. V gene TRBV11-3 combines with J gene TRBJ2-1; 9 nucleotides match TRBD1. V lost 5 bases, J lost 8 bases, and 13 bases stayed unmatched. In germline, CDR1 is SGHNT, CDR2 YENEEA. There are 16 residues in the CDR3. The CDR3 bases are TGTGCCAGCAGCCTAGCCGCGGACAGGGGAGGCGATGAGCAGTTCTTC. Its protein is CASSLAADRGGDEQFF.

The chain couples TRBV21-1 to TRBJ2-5; no DNA check was done on the table's D call, TRBD1. TRBV21-1 is deemed a pseudogene. The CDR3 is 16 residues long. CDR3 loop: CASSKARSGQPTEQYF. CDR3 nucleotides: TGTGCCAGCAGCAAAGCCCGATCGGGACAGCCGACGGAGCAGTACTTC.

This clone turned up a few times. The J gene is TRBJ2-3, the V gene TRBV5-1; 7 nucleotides match TRBD1. Germline V gives CDR1 SGHRS, CDR2 YFSETQ. J gave up 3 bases and V 4 bases, and 8 bases lay outside the gene matches. The CDR3 loop spans 15 amino acids. The CDR3 loop reads CASSKQGHVTDTQYF. The CDR3 DNA sequence: TGCGCCAGCAGCAAACAGGGGCACGTGACAGATACGCAGTATTTT.

This chain links TRBV6-1 with TRBJ1-1; 9 positions agree with TRBD1. V shed 7 bases, J shed 5 bases, and the junction held 8 bases outside the gene matches. This CDR3 region has 14 residues. In germline, CDR1 is MNHNS, CDR2 SASEGT. In DNA form, the CDR3 reads TGTGCCAGCACCAAAACAGGGGGCGCAACTGAAGCTTTCTTT. Residues: CASTKTGGATEAFF.

This chain links TRBV15 with TRBJ2-1; D gene uncertain. V shed 0 bases and J shed 5 bases, with 8 bases lying between them. The CDR3 covers 14 residues. CDR1 is LNHNV and CDR2 is YYDKDF in the germline V gene (reference sequence). In nucleotides, the CDR3 is TGTGCCACCAGCAGAGATGTCGGTAACAATGAGCAGTTCTTC. Protein product: CATSRDVGNNEQFF.

This chain links TRBV7-2 with TRBJ1-6; possibly TRBD1 for D (5 bases). The V and J ends lost 5 bases and 10 bases respectively, with 12 bases between them. This CDR3 has 13 amino acids. The germline CDR1 and CDR2 sequences are SGHTA and FQGNSA. This chain's CDR3 is CASSPWTYSPLHF. In DNA form, the CDR3 reads TGTGCCAGCAGCCCCTGGACATACTCACCCCTCCACTTT.

A word on this clone: The junction departs from the called germline gene at one end, perhaps through a read error. The genes are TRBV19 and TRBJ2-1; D gene ambiguous. The CDR3 consists of 14 residues. Looked up from germline, CDR1 is LNHDA and CDR2 is SQIVND (reference sequence). The chain's CDR3 is CANSRSFSYNEQFF. The CDR3, as DNA: TGTGCCAATAGTCGGTCCTTCTCCTACAATGAGCAGTTCTTC.

This clone was counted a single time. This chain connects TRBV7-3 to TRBJ2-7; D unclear. The V end lost 1 base, the J end lost 4 bases, and 8 bases lay between the germline ends. The germline V gene encodes CDR1 SGHTA and CDR2 FQGTGA. The CDR3 is made up of 13 amino acids. The CDR3 reads CASSLNPRYEQYF. CDR3 in DNA: TGTGCCAGCAGCTTAAATCCGAGGTACGAGCAGTACTTC. The full variable domain, with the rest looked up from reference TRBV7-3 and TRBJ2-7, is GAGVSQTPSNKVTEKGKYVELRCDPISGHTALYWYRQSLGQGPEFLIYFQGTGAADDSGLPNDRFFAVRPEGSVSTLKIQRTERGDSAVYLCASSLNPRYEQYFGPGTRLTVT.

J is TRBJ2-3 and V is TRBV4-2; D remains unclear. The CDR3 sequence is 16 residues long. Trimming removed 1 base from V and 6 bases from J, with 17 bases in between. In germline, CDR1 is LGHNA, CDR2 YNFKEQ. This CDR3 reads CASSQAQLAPQDTQYF. In nucleotides, the CDR3 is TGTGCCAGCAGCCAAGCCCAGTTAGCTCCCCAGGATACGCAGTATTTT.

The chain has TRBV5-1 and TRBJ2-2; TRBD2 agrees at 7 bases. This CDR3 is 15 amino acids long. The germline gives CDR1 SGHRS, CDR2 YFSETQ. V lost 2 bases and J lost 5; bases outside the gene matches: 6. CDR3 amino acids: CASSFAGVGTGELFF. The DNA of the CDR3 is TGCGCCAGCAGCTTCGCGGGAGTGGGTACCGGGGAGCTGTTTTTT.

This chain joins TRBV5-1 and TRBJ2-4; TRBD1 matches 9 bases. From germline, CDR1 is SGHRS and CDR2 YFSETQ. The CDR3 is made up of 18 amino acids. The J segment lost 0 bases and the V segment lost 1 base, leaving 8 bases of the junction unmatched. CDR3 residues: CASSLTGGPGEAKNIQYF. CDR3 sequence (DNA): TGCGCCAGCAGCTTGACAGGGGGCCCTGGGGAAGCCAAAAACATTCAGTACTTC.

This clone turned up a few times. CDR3 DNA sequence: TGTGCCAGCAGCCCCGGACTGATTTTGGATACGCAGTATTTT. Residues: CASSPGLILDTQYF. The chain uses TRBV7-2 and TRBJ2-3; TRBD2 might be the D (5 bases). The CDR3 sequence is 14 residues long. The germline gives CDR1 SGHTA, CDR2 FQGNSA. The V end lost 5 bases, the J end lost 6 bases, and 15 bases lay between the germline ends.

The chain couples TRBV2 to TRBJ2-7, with D perhaps TRBD2 (5 bases). Trimming pared 8 bases from V and 4 bases from J, leaving 21 bases between. CDR1 and CDR2 (germline): SNHLY, FYNNEI. This CDR3 has 15 amino acids. CDR3: CASLSGLSGIYEQYF. The CDR3 DNA follows: TGTGCCAGCCTTAGTGGTCTCTCGGGGATTTACGAGCAGTACTTC. The whole variable domain, filled in from reference TRBV2 and TRBJ2-7, reads EPEVTQTPSHQVTQMGQEVILRCVPISNHLYFYWYRQILGQKVEFLVSFYNNEISEKSEIFDDQFSVERPDGSNFTLKIRSTKLEDSAMYFCASLSGLSGIYEQYFGPGTRLTVT.

The J gene is TRBJ2-1, the V gene TRBV4-3; tentatively, D is TRBD2 (6 bases). Germline V gene sequence: CDR1 LGHNA, CDR2 YSLEER. CDR3 length equals 15 residues. Trimming removed 3 bases from V and 7 bases from J, with 16 bases in between. CDR3 amino acids: CASSHYGDSSNEQFF. The CDR3, as DNA: TGCGCCAGCAGCCACTACGGGGACTCATCTAATGAGCAGTTCTTC.